This TCR beta chain was captured by sequencing in a study of cytomegalovirus exposure and HLA in healthy donors. Study-level findings and limits: When a later analysis compared HLA-associated TCR beta chains with equally common others, the HLA-associated chains turned out to be more clonally expanded and to have lower generation probabilities. In all likelihood, a cluster of highly shared sequence variants was a sequencing artifact.

The PCR was carried out with 60 Vbeta primers and 13 Jbeta primers. The data were produced by immunoSEQ multiplex PCR, yet TCRdb's version contains in-frame clones alone and is incomplete. The data show 160,000 or so clones, with around 77% seen just once and roughly 1.4% held by the top ten. Remarks on this clone: What it binds is not known. Other DNA sequences within the sample encode an identical CDR3.

The CDR3 sequence is 17 residues long. With 4 bases clipped from V and 6 bases from J, the junction kept 17 bases outside the gene matches. CDR1 and CDR2 from the germline V gene are SGHRS and YFSETQ. Sequencing was done on a sample of PBMCs. The V call is TRBV5-1, the J call TRBJ2-7; 9 nucleotides match TRBD2. This TCR was sampled from a man in his forties or fifties in good health and CMV-seronegative. The CDR3 DNA follows: TGCGCCAGCAGCCTGGCGCCCTTAGCGGGAGATTTTTTCGAGCAGTACGTC. It encodes CASSLAPLAGDFFEQYV.